This T cell receptor (beta chain) stems from a study of Graves' ophthalmopathy and Graves' hyperthyroidism. The sample holds many counts of this clonotype. Exclusion applied to patients with other autoimmune diseases, uncontrolled infections, pregnancy or lactation. Diagnosis used clinical symptoms, serum thyroxine, TRAb, thyroid ultrasound and orbital computed tomography. Beta-chain TCR CDR3 regions were amplified from RNA transcripts. HTBI-primed RT-PCR formed the first round, and a multiplex PCR formed the second. TCRdb ran MiXCR on the multiplex PCR reads and lists one entry per CDR3 protein. This table has about 220,000 distinct CDR3 sequences, roughly 21% appearing once. The specimen sequenced was peripheral blood. The receptor was derived from a woman aged 50 to 65 with Graves' ophthalmopathy.

CDR3 loop: CAWSTGLADVTGELFF. In DNA, the CDR3 is TGTGCCTGGAGTACGGGACTAGCGGATGTCACCGGGGAGCTGTTTTTT. The rearrangement uses TRBV30 and TRBJ2-2, with 11 positions matching TRBD2. Unmatched junction bases numbered 6, after V lost 2 bases and J lost 4 bases. The CDR3 covers 16 residues. Germline-derived CDR1 and CDR2 are GTSNPN and SVGIG (reference sequence).